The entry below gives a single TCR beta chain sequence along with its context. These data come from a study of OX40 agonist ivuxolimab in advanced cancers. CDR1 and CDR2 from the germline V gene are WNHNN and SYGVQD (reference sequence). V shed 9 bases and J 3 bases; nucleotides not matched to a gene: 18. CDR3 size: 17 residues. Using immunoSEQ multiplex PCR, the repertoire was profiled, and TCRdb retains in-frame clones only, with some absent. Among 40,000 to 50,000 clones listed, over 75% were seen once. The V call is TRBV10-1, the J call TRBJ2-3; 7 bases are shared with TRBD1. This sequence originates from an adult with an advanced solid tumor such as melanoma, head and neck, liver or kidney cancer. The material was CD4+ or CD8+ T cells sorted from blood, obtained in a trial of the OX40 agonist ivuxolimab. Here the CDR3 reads CARRNRFGQGETDTQYF. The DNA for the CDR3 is TGCGCCAGAAGAAACCGTTTTGGGCAGGGGGAGACAGATACGCAGTATTTT.